Following are 6 T cell receptor beta chains from one sample sequenced in a study of Graves' ophthalmopathy and Graves' hyperthyroidism. From RNA, the CDR3 regions of TCR beta chains were amplified and sequenced. RT-PCR with HTBI primers came first, then second-round multiplex PCR. TCRdb re-called the multiplex PCR reads through MiXCR, storing one row per CDR3 protein. The table has about 620,000 distinct CDR3 sequences, 22% seen once. The specimen was peripheral blood. These receptors were taken from a woman between 18 and 29 years old with stable Graves' hyperthyroidism. Some clones in this sample may be carry-over from other donors' samples.

This clonotype was seen ten or more times. The V call is TRBV9, the J call TRBJ1-2; D call uncertain. Trimming cost V 0 bases and J 6 bases, with 6 bases left between them. Germline CDR1 reads SGDLS; CDR2 reads YYNGEE. This CDR3 is built from 12 residues. In DNA form, the CDR3 reads TGTGCCAGCAGCGTAGAGGGTAATGGCTACACCTTC. Protein: CASSVEGNGYTF.

In its sample, this clonotype was seen many times. This chain uses TRBV19 with TRBJ2-6; D unclear. Germline values: CDR1 LNHDA, CDR2 SQIVND (reference sequence). V was clipped by 3 bases and J by 0 bases, with 6 bases between them. The CDR3 extends over 15 amino acids. CDR3 loop: CASSMTGSGANVLTF. For the CDR3, the DNA is TGTGCCAGTAGTATGACTGGCTCTGGGGCCAACGTCCTGACTTTC.

The sample holds many counts of this clonotype. The chain joins TRBV6-2 or TRBV6-3 to TRBJ1-1; D unresolved. V gave up 0 bases and J gave up 1 base, with 12 bases separating them. The CDR3 spans 16 residues. Germline-derived CDR1 and CDR2 are MNHEY and SVGEGT. The CDR3: CASSYSIGGPNTEAFF. The CDR3 DNA reads as TGTGCCAGCAGTTACTCGATTGGAGGCCCGAACACTGAAGCTTTCTTT.

CDR3 residues: CASGGLDRVGTEAFF. Here the CDR3 DNA reads TGTGCCAGTGGCGGTCTGGACAGGGTTGGCACTGAAGCTTTCTTT. The rearrangement links TRBV19 to TRBJ1-1; 8 positions match TRBD1. Trimming took 8 bases from V and 4 from J; bases not matched to a gene: 12. This CDR3 is built from 15 residues. Per germline, CDR1 LNHDA and CDR2 SQIVND (reference sequence).

As to this clonotype: A clone one base away is much larger, so this may be a read error. The J gene is TRBJ2-5, the V gene TRBV19; D is perhaps TRBD1 or TRBD2 (6 bases each). The CDR3 sequence is 17 residues long. V lost 2 bases and J lost 2, with 18 bases in between. Looked up from germline, CDR1 is LNHDA and CDR2 is SQIVND (reference sequence). The CDR3 spells CASSIKGGTTMQETQYF. DNA for the CDR3: TGTGCCAGTAGTATAAAAGGAGGGACAACGATGCAAGAGACCCAGTACTTC.

At least ten counts were recorded for this clonotype. V is TRBV5-1 and J is TRBJ2-5; a weak D match, TRBD1 (6 bases). The ends were cut back, 3 bases at V and 2 bases at J, with 11 bases in the middle. The CDR3 sequence is 14 residues long. Germline CDR1 and CDR2: SGHRS and YFSETQ. DNA for the CDR3: TGCGCCAGCAGCTACCGGACAGCACAAGAGACCCAGTACTTC. This translates into CASSYRTAQETQYF.